Presented here are 32 T cell receptor beta chains from one specimen sequenced in a study of cytomegalovirus exposure and HLA in healthy donors. In the PCR, 60 Vbeta and 13 Jbeta primers were used. Sequencing used immunoSEQ multiplex PCR; TCRdb keeps in-frame clones, though not all of them. Seen here are 120,000 or so clones, approximately 69% observed once, and the top ten hold approximately 10%. Sequenced material: PBMCs. Every receptor here comes from a woman aged 45-60 years in good health and CMV-seropositive.

This clone was found a few times. This chain uses TRBV18 with TRBJ2-5; D call uncertain. The CDR3 has 13 amino acids. With 4 bases removed from V and 4 bases from J, the gap between germline ends came to 10 bases. CDR1 and CDR2 (germline): KGHSH, LQKENI. CDR3 bases: TGTGCCAGCTCACTAGCCCTAGGAGAGACCCAGTACTTC. It is translated as CASSLALGETQYF. The variable domain in full, completed from reference TRBV18 and TRBJ2-5, reads NAGVMQNPRHLVRRRGQEARLRCSPMKGHSHVYWYRQLPEEGLKFMVYLQKENIIDESGMPKERFSAEFPKEGPSILRIQQVVRGDSAAYFCASSLALGETQYFGPGTRLLVL.

DNA of the CDR3: TGTGCCAGCGGATCAGGGCGTCAGCAGTACTTC. Amino acids: CASGSGRQQYF. This chain uses TRBV7-2 with TRBJ2-7, with a weak D call TRBD1 (5 bases). Per the germline V gene, CDR1 is SGHTA and CDR2 is FQGNSA. Trimming cost V 8 bases and J 8 bases, with 13 bases left between them. This CDR3 comprises 11 residues.

The rearrangement joins TRBV7-2 to TRBJ2-1; TRBD2 matches 10 bases. The CDR3 is 16 amino acids. Trimming removed 6 bases from V and 8 bases from J; junction bases left unmatched: 13. Germline values: CDR1 SGHTA, CDR2 FQGNSA. As DNA, the CDR3 is TGTGCCAGCAGTTCCTCTAGCGGGAGCCCGGGGTATGAGCAGTTCTTC. Translated, it gives CASSSSSGSPGYEQFF.

The V gene is TRBV7-2, the J gene TRBJ1-1; a possible D gene is TRBD1 (6 bases). V was cut by 3 bases and J by 4 bases, with 12 bases left in between. Germline V CDR1 and CDR2: SGHTA, FQGNSA. The CDR3 covers 14 residues. The CDR3 reads CASSFRGRATEAFF. The CDR3 coding sequence is TGTGCCAGCAGCTTCAGGGGCAGGGCCACTGAAGCTTTCTTT.

The chain has TRBV28 and TRBJ1-4; TRBD1 matches 8 bases. V shed 6 bases and J 7 bases; nucleotides not matched to a gene: 7. CDR1 and CDR2 from the germline V gene are MDHEN and SYDVKM. The CDR3 is 14 residues long. This CDR3 reads CASRSDREGEKLFF. CDR3 nucleotides: TGTGCCAGCAGATCGGACAGGGAAGGTGAAAAACTGTTTTTT.

The V gene is TRBV11-2, the J gene TRBJ2-7, with 11 bases lining up with TRBD2. CDR3 length: 16 residues. V was clipped by 5 bases and J by 0 bases; unmatched bases: 6. The V gene's germline CDR1 is SGHAT and CDR2 FQNNGV. The CDR3 spells CASSRGTSGNSYEQYF. Written as DNA, the CDR3 is TGTGCCAGCAGCCGCGGGACTAGCGGTAACTCCTACGAGCAGTACTTC.

The chain employs TRBV6-1 and TRBJ2-1, with 10 bases aligning to TRBD1. The J segment lost 8 bases and the V segment lost 4 bases, leaving 8 bases of the junction unmatched. This CDR3 comprises 15 residues. In germline, CDR1 is MNHNS, CDR2 SASEGT. The CDR3 DNA reads as TGTGCCAGCAGTGGACCGGGACAGGGGATCTATGAGCAGTTCTTC. Translation gives CASSGPGQGIYEQFF.

This clone is a singleton in its sample. V is TRBV27 and J is TRBJ2-5; TRBD1 agrees at 7 bases. The trim removed 4 bases at V and 1 base at J, leaving 6 bases unmatched. This CDR3 region has 15 residues. The germline V gene encodes CDR1 MNHEY and CDR2 SMNVEV (reference sequence). The CDR3 reads CASSSRQGPQETQYF. The CDR3 bases are TGTGCCAGCAGTTCGAGACAGGGCCCCCAAGAGACCCAGTACTTC.

This clone has a handful of counts. The rearrangement joins TRBV6-1 to TRBJ1-2; D is undetermined. Trimming pared 5 bases from V and 4 bases from J, leaving 14 bases between. The CDR3 spans 14 residues. Germline V gives CDR1 MNHNS, CDR2 SASEGT. CDR3 in amino acids: CASSPGSFGYGYTF. The CDR3 DNA is TGTGCCAGCAGTCCAGGATCTTTCGGCTATGGCTACACCTTC.

V gene TRBV7-2 combines with J gene TRBJ1-1; D ambiguous. CDR3 length equals 12 residues. Germline CDR1 reads SGHTA; CDR2 reads FQGNSA. V lost 7 bases and J lost 1, with 7 bases in between. This chain's CDR3 is CASILGNTEAFF. The CDR3 DNA reads TGTGCCAGCATCCTAGGGAACACTGAAGCTTTCTTT. The full variable domain, with the rest looked up from reference TRBV7-2 and TRBJ1-1, is GAGVSQSPSNKVTEKGKDVELRCDPISGHTALYWYRQSLGQGLEFLIYFQGNSAPDKSGLPSDRFSAERTGGSVSTLTIQRTQQEDSAVYLCASILGNTEAFFGQGTRLTVV.

CDR3 DNA sequence: TGTGCCAGCAGCGCGCGACAGGAGAACACTGAAGCTTTCTTT. Translated, it gives CASSARQENTEAFF. The chain combines TRBV11-2 with TRBJ1-1; possible D gene TRBD1, 6 bases. This CDR3 has 14 residues. Germline V gene data show CDR1 as SGHAT and CDR2 as FQNNGV. Trimming pared 5 bases from V and 1 base from J, leaving 11 bases between.

The rearrangement links TRBV14 to TRBJ2-7; D gene uncertain. Deletions cut 4 bases from V and 6 bases from J, with 7 bases between. Germline V gives CDR1 SGHDN, CDR2 FVKESK. The CDR3 is made up of 11 amino acids. The CDR3 is CASSPGFEQYF. As DNA, the CDR3 is TGTGCCAGCAGCCCCGGGTTCGAGCAGTACTTC.

The V gene is TRBV5-1, the J gene TRBJ1-2, with 8 bases lining up with TRBD1. V lost 0 bases and J lost 6; bases outside the gene matches: 7. The germline gives CDR1 SGHRS, CDR2 YFSETQ. The CDR3 spans 15 residues. CDR3 loop: CASSLVDRVKNGYTF. For the CDR3, the DNA is TGCGCCAGCAGCTTGGTGGACAGGGTCAAGAATGGCTACACCTTC.

The chain has TRBV6-5 and TRBJ1-1; D is unresolved. Trimming stripped 8 bases from V and 0 bases from J, with 16 bases between. The CDR3 consists of 15 residues. Germline V gene data show CDR1 as MNHEY and CDR2 as SVGAGI. Here the CDR3 DNA reads TGTGCCAGCTGGAAGGCAGGCCCAATGAACACTGAAGCTTTCTTT. Translating it yields CASWKAGPMNTEAFF.

This clone showed up just a few times. The chain couples TRBV19 to TRBJ1-1; possibly TRBD1 for D (5 bases). Germline loops: CDR1 LNHDA, CDR2 SQIVND (reference sequence). V was pared by 1 base and J by 3 bases, with 9 bases between. The CDR3 runs to 14 residues. CDR3 nucleotides: TGTGCCAGTAGTATAGGGGGGGTCGACACTGAAGCTTTCTTT. Protein: CASSIGGVDTEAFF.

The chain uses TRBV2 and TRBJ2-3; possible D gene TRBD1, 5 bases. Germline V gene data show CDR1 as SNHLY and CDR2 as FYNNEI. This CDR3 region has 14 residues. Trimming took 3 bases from V and 3 from J, leaving 10 bases between them. As DNA, the CDR3 is TGTGCCAGCAGTGATGACAGTACGACAGATACGCAGTATTTT. Its protein is CASSDDSTTDTQYF.

In its sample, this clone ranks as medium-sized (0.01 to 0.1%). The rearrangement uses TRBV12-5 and TRBJ2-7, with D perhaps matching TRBD1 (5 bases). V lost 7 bases to trimming and J lost 2 bases, with 12 bases between them. Per germline, CDR1 LGHNT and CDR2 FRNRAP. The CDR3 extends over 13 amino acids. For the CDR3, the DNA is TGTGCTAGTGCCCCAGGGTCCCCCTACGAGCAGTACTTC. Amino acids: CASAPGSPYEQYF.

This clone was seen more than once but under ten times. The V call is TRBV4-3, the J call TRBJ1-3, with D hard to call. Deletions cut 0 bases from V and 3 bases from J, with 12 bases between. This CDR3 has 16 residues. CDR1 LGHNA and CDR2 YSLEER come from the germline V gene. The CDR3 sequence is CASSQEFEGRGNTIYF. CDR3 in DNA: TGCGCCAGCAGCCAAGAATTTGAGGGTCGTGGAAACACCATATATTTT.

This chain uses TRBV6-4 with TRBJ2-7; 8 bases map to TRBD1. The J segment lost 3 bases and the V segment lost 6 bases, leaving 10 bases of the junction unmatched. The CDR3 runs to 15 residues. Germline lookup yields CDR1 MRHNA and CDR2 SNTAGT. The CDR3, as DNA: TGTGCCAGCAGCCTACAGGGGGGAGGTTTCTACGAGCAGTACTTC. It yields the protein CASSLQGGGFYEQYF.

This clone was counted between two and nine times. The chain couples TRBV19 to TRBJ2-2; 7 bases are shared with TRBD1. The CDR3 is made up of 18 amino acids. The ends lost 5 bases at V and 2 bases at J; junction bases unmatched: 14. CDR1 LNHDA and CDR2 SQIVND come from the germline V gene (reference sequence). DNA for the CDR3: TGTGCCAGTAGTGGATGGGGGTTGGGACAGCCTAACACCGGGGAGCTGTTTTTT. This codes for CASSGWGLGQPNTGELFF.

The rearrangement links TRBV27 to TRBJ2-3, with a possible D match to TRBD1 (6 bases). This CDR3 is 15 amino acids long. The V end lost 6 bases, the J end lost 2 bases, and 15 bases lay between the germline ends. Germline V gene lookup returns CDR1 MNHEY and CDR2 SMNVEV (reference sequence). CDR3 amino acids: CASSVGRGTTDTQYF. The CDR3 DNA is TGTGCCAGCAGCGTAGGTAGGGGGACCACAGATACGCAGTATTTT.

The chain uses TRBV2 and TRBJ1-1, with D possibly being TRBD1 (6 bases). Germline CDR1 SNHLY, CDR2 FYNNEI. V was trimmed by 6 bases and J by 5 bases, leaving 10 bases between them. The CDR3 extends over 12 amino acids. CDR3 sequence reads: CASSTGITEAFF. DNA of the CDR3: TGTGCCAGCAGCACAGGGATAACTGAAGCTTTCTTT.

The gene calls are TRBV6-5 and TRBJ2-7; 11 bases fit TRBD2. Unmatched junction bases numbered 4, after V lost 6 bases and J lost 0 bases. Germline CDR1 MNHEY, CDR2 SVGAGI. There are 15 residues in the CDR3. CDR3 sequence (DNA): TGTGCCAGCAGATCGGGACTAGCGGTCTCCTACGAGCAGTACTTC. Its protein is CASRSGLAVSYEQYF.

The gene calls are TRBV7-2 and TRBJ2-7; TRBD1 agrees at 9 bases. The CDR3 is made up of 16 amino acids. CDR1 and CDR2 from the germline V gene are SGHTA and FQGNSA. With V trimmed by 2 bases and J by 2 bases, 7 bases remained unmatched. The CDR3 coding sequence is TGTGCCAGCAGCTTAAATTGGCGGGACAGGGCCTACGAGCAGTACTTC. This sequence encodes CASSLNWRDRAYEQYF.

The rearrangement links TRBV4-2 to TRBJ2-7, with 8 bases identical to TRBD2. V lost 2 bases and J lost 6; bases outside the gene matches: 9. Per the germline V gene, CDR1 is LGHNA and CDR2 is YNFKEQ. The CDR3 has 15 residues. Here the CDR3 DNA reads TGTGCCAGCAGCCAACCGGGGGGGCCTGCTCTCGAGCAGTACTTC. Its translation: CASSQPGGPALEQYF.

The V and J genes are TRBV11-2 and TRBJ1-1; D possibly corresponds to TRBD1 (5 bases). V lost 0 bases to trimming and J lost 0 bases, with 8 bases between them. Per germline, CDR1 SGHAT and CDR2 FQNNGV. The CDR3 has 15 amino acids. DNA of the CDR3: TGTGCCAGCAGCTTAGAGCCAGGGATGAACACTGAAGCTTTCTTT. It codes for CASSLEPGMNTEAFF. The full variable domain, rest sourced from reference TRBV11-2 and TRBJ1-1, is EAGVAQSPRYKIIEKRQSVAFWCNPISGHATLYWYQQILGQGPKLLIQFQNNGVVDDSQLPKDRFSAERLKGVDSTLKIQPAKLEDSAVYLCASSLEPGMNTEAFFGQGTRLTVV.

This clone was detected only once. The chain has TRBV18 and TRBJ2-7; D gene ambiguous. This CDR3 contains 13 residues. The V gene lost 3 bases and the J gene lost 2 bases, with 8 bases spanning the gap. Looked up from germline, CDR1 is KGHSH and CDR2 is LQKENI. CDR3 sequence (DNA): TGTGCCAGCTCACCTCCTACCGCCTACGAGCAGTACTTC. Translating gives CASSPPTAYEQYF.

The rearrangement uses TRBV7-9 and TRBJ2-7; 8 bases are shared with TRBD2. Germline V gene lookup returns CDR1 SEHNR and CDR2 FQNEAQ (reference sequence). V trimming: 5 bases; J trimming: 7 bases; junction bases outside the gene matches: 13. The CDR3 consists of 15 residues. In nucleotides, the CDR3 is TGTGCCAGCAGCCCGTCGGGACACCGGGGGGGAGAGCAGTACTTC. Protein sequence: CASSPSGHRGGEQYF. Complete variable domain (other parts from reference TRBV7-9 and TRBJ2-7): DTGVSQNPRHKITKRGQNVTFRCDPISEHNRLYWYRQTLGQGPEFLTYFQNEAQLEKSRLLSDRFSAERPKGSFSTLEIQRTEQGDSAMYLCASSPSGHRGGEQYFGPGTRLTVT.

The sample holds a few counts of this clone. Additional DNA sequences in this sample encode the identical CDR3. The chain recombines TRBV5-1 with TRBJ2-7; 7 nucleotides align to TRBD2. V was pared by 1 base and J by 4 bases, with 5 bases of the junction left unmatched. From germline, CDR1 is SGHRS and CDR2 YFSETQ. The CDR3 contains 14 residues. The CDR3 spells CASSLTGGGYEQYF. Here the CDR3 DNA reads TGCGCCAGCAGCTTGACTGGGGGGGGGTACGAGCAGTACTTC.

In its sample, this clone was seen once. The CDR3 nucleotides read TGTGCCAGTAGTAACCGGGACAGGGGTGGCTACACCTTC. The encoded protein is CASSNRDRGGYTF. The gene calls are TRBV19 and TRBJ1-2; 10 positions agree with TRBD1. There are 13 residues in the CDR3. Germline loops: CDR1 LNHDA, CDR2 SQIVND (reference sequence). V shed 4 bases, J shed 7 bases, and the junction held 3 bases outside the gene matches. Using reference TRBV19 and TRBJ1-2 for the parts outside the CDR3, the full variable domain is DGGITQSPKYLFRKEGQNVTLSCEQNLNHDAMYWYRQDPGQGLRLIYYSQIVNDFQKGDIAEGYSVSREKKESFPLTVTSAQKNPTAFYLCASSNRDRGGYTFGSGTRLTVV.

V and J are TRBV7-7 and TRBJ2-5, with 8 bases matching TRBD1. Germline CDR1 SSHAT, CDR2 FNYEAQ (reference sequence). The length of the CDR3 is 12 residues. V shed 5 bases and J 5 bases; nucleotides not matched to a gene: 1. The CDR3 reads CASSGQGETQYF. DNA for the CDR3: TGTGCCAGCAGCGGACAGGGCGAGACCCAGTACTTC.

This chain links TRBV7-2 with TRBJ2-7; 8 bases agree with TRBD2. Losses at the gene ends were 2 bases for V and 4 bases for J; bases not matched to a gene: 4. The CDR3 is made up of 14 amino acids. The germline CDR1 and CDR2 sequences are SGHTA and FQGNSA. CDR3 nucleotides: TGTGCCAGCAGCTTAACTAGCGGACCGTACGAGCAGTACTTC. Translated, it gives CASSLTSGPYEQYF.